The 8 T cell receptor beta chains reported below all come from one sample, sequenced in a study of blood T cell repertoires in COVID-19. Using immunoSEQ multiplex PCR, the repertoire was profiled, and TCRdb retains in-frame clones only, with some absent. Found here are hundreds of thousands of clones, roughly 81% of them singletons; the top ten hold 6.5% to 9%. Sequencing input: peripheral blood. These receptors were obtained from an elderly woman with COVID-19, enrolled during active disease.

This clone was observed a few times. The chain is built from TRBV19 and TRBJ2-5; 9 nucleotides align to TRBD1. Germline CDR1 LNHDA, CDR2 SQIVND (reference sequence). J lost 7 bases, V lost 5 bases, and 8 bases had no gene match. The CDR3 length is 14 residues. In DNA form, the CDR3 reads TGTGCCAGTAGTCCAAACAGGGGGCAGGGGACCCAGTACTTC. This codes for CASSPNRGQGTQYF.

This clone showed up just once. This sample includes further DNA sequences coding for the same CDR3. The chain combines TRBV5-1 with TRBJ1-2; D gene ambiguous. Trimming shortened V by 0 bases and J by 4 bases, and 7 bases separated the two germline ends. Germline CDR1 reads SGHRS; CDR2 reads YFSETQ. The length of the CDR3 is 13 residues. The DNA for the CDR3 is TGCGCCAGCAGCTTGGCCGGGAGCTATGGCTACACCTTC. Amino acid sequence: CASSLAGSYGYTF.

This clone came up once. The CDR3, as DNA: TGTGCCAGCAGTTCGGGACAGCGAGGAGAGACCCAGTACTTC. It yields the protein CASSSGQRGETQYF. The chain joins TRBV6-5 to TRBJ2-5, with 7 bases identical to TRBD1. V was pared by 4 bases and J by 4 bases, with 6 bases of the junction left unmatched. This CDR3 spans 14 amino acids. Germline CDR1 MNHEY, CDR2 SVGAGI.

This chain links TRBV3-1 (or the pseudogene TRBV3-2) with TRBJ1-2, with D possibly TRBD1 on 6 matching bases. Between the trimmed V and J ends, which lost 2 bases and 3 bases, there was a span of 10 bases. Germline V gives CDR1 LGHDT, CDR2 YNNKEL (reference sequence). The CDR3 runs 14 residues. This CDR3 reads CASSQFAGDYGYTF. The CDR3 region has the DNA TGTGCCAGCAGCCAATTTGCAGGGGACTATGGCTACACCTTC.

This chain connects TRBV9 to TRBJ2-1; D perhaps matches TRBD1 (6 bases). The CDR3 length is 15 residues. Per the germline V gene, CDR1 is SGDLS and CDR2 is YYNGEE. Trimming took 2 bases from V and 5 from J, leaving 14 bases between them. The CDR3 DNA follows: TGTGCCAGCAGCGTTACCGGGACACCCAACAATGAGCAGTTCTTC. Translation: CASSVTGTPNNEQFF.

CDR3 nucleotide sequence: TGTGCCAGTAGTCTCCGGGACAGCCCAGGAAACACCATATATTTT. Residues: CASSLRDSPGNTIYF. V and J are TRBV19 and TRBJ1-3; TRBD1 agrees at 7 bases. There are 15 residues in the CDR3. Germline CDR1 reads LNHDA; CDR2 reads SQIVND (reference sequence). J was trimmed by 4 bases and V by 5 bases; bases with no gene match: 8.

The V and J genes are TRBV28 and TRBJ1-5, with 7 bases identical to TRBD1. The V gene end was trimmed by 8 bases and the J gene end by 15 bases; junction bases not matched to a gene: 7. CDR3 length: 10 residues. From germline, CDR1 is MDHEN and CDR2 SYDVKM. Written as DNA, the CDR3 is TGTGCCAGCGCACAGGGGAGCAGGCATTTT. Its translation is CASAQGSRHF.

Regarding this clone: One end of the junction fails to match germline, which may point to a read error. The chain couples TRBV7-7 to TRBJ2-5; possible D gene TRBD2, 7 bases. The CDR3 is 15 residues long. The V gene's germline CDR1 is SSHAT and CDR2 FNYEAQ (reference sequence). CDR3 DNA: TGTGCTAGCAGCCCAATGGGGGGGGCGCGGGAGACCCAGTACTTC. Translating gives CASSPMGGARETQYF.